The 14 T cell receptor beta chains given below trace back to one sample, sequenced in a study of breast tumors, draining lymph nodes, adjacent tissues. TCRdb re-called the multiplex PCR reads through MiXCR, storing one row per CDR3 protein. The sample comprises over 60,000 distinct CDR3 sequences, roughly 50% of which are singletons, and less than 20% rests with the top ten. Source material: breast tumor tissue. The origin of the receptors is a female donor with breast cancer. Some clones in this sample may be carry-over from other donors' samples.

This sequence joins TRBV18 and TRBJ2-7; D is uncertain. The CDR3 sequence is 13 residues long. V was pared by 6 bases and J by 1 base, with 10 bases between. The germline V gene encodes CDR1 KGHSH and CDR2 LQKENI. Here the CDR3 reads CASSTGPSYEQYF. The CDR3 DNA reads TGTGCCAGCTCCACTGGGCCTTCCTACGAGCAGTACTTC.

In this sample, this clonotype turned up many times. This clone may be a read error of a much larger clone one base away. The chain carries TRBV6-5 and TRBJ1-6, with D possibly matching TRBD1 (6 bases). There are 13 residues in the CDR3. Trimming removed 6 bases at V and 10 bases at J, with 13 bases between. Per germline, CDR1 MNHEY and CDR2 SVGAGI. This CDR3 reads CASRPGAWSPLHF. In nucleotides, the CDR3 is TGTGCCAGCAGGCCAGGGGCTTGGTCACCCCTCCACTTT.

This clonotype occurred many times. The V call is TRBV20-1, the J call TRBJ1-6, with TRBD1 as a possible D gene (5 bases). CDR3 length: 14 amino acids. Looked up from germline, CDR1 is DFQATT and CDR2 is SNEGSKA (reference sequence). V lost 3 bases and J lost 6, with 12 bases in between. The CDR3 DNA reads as TGCAGTGCTAGTAATCCGGGGGGTAATTCACCCCTCCACTTT. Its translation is CSASNPGGNSPLHF.

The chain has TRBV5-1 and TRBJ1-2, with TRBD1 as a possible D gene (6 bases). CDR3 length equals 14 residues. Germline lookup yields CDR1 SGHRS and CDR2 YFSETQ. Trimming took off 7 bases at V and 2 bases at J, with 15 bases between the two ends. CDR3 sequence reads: CASSGTGTNYGYTF. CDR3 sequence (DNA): TGCGCCAGCTCGGGCACAGGGACAAACTATGGCTACACCTTC.

The chain's CDR3 is CSASGENTQYF. CDR3 DNA: TGCAGTGCTAGTGGCGAGAATACGCAGTATTTT. J is TRBJ2-3 and V is TRBV20-1; D call uncertain. This CDR3 is built from 11 residues. Trimming removed 3 bases from V and 7 bases from J, with 8 bases in between. Germline V gene data show CDR1 as DFQATT and CDR2 as SNEGSKA (reference sequence).

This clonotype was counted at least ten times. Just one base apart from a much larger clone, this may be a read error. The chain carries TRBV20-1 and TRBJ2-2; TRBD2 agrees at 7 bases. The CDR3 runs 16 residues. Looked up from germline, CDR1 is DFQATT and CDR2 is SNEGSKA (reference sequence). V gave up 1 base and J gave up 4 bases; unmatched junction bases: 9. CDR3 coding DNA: TGCAGTGCTAGAGCCCGTCTAGCGGCTACCACCGGGGAGCTGTTTTTT. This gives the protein CSARARLAATTGELFF.

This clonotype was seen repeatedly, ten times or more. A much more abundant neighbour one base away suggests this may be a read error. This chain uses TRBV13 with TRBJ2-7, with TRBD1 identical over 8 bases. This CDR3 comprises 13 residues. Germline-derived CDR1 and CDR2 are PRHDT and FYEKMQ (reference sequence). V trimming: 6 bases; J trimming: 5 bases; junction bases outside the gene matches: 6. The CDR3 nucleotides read TGTGCCAGCAGTCAGCCAGGGGGCAACGAGCAGTACTTC. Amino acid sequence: CASSQPGGNEQYF.

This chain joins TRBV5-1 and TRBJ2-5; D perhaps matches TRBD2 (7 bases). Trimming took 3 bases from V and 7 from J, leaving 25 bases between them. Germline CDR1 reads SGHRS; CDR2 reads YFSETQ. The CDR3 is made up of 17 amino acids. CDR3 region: CASSSAGRGGAAGTQYF. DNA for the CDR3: TGCGCCAGCAGCTCGGCGGGGCGCGGGGGCGCCGCTGGGACCCAGTACTTC.

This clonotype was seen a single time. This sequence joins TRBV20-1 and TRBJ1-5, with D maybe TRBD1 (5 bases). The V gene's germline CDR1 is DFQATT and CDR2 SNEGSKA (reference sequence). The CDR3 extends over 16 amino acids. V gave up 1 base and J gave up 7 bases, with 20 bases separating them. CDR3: CSARGGGNRNEQPQHF. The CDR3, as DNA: TGCAGTGCTAGAGGGGGGGGGAATAGGAACGAGCAGCCCCAGCATTTT.

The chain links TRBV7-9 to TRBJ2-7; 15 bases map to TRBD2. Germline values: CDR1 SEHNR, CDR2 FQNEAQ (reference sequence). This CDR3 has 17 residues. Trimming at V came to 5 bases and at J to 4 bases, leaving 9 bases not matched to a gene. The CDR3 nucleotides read TGTGCCAGCAGCACCCGGACTAGCGGGAGGGCCGATTACGAGCAGTACTTC. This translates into CASSTRTSGRADYEQYF.

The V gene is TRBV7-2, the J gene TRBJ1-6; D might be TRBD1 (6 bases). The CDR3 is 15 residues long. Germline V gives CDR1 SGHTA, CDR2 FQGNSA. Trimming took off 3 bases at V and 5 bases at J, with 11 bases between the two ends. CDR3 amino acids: CASSFGGPHNSPLHF. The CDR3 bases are TGTGCCAGCAGCTTTGGGGGGCCACATAATTCACCCCTCCACTTT. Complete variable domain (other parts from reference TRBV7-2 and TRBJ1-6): GAGVSQSPSNKVTEKGKDVELRCDPISGHTALYWYRQSLGQGLEFLIYFQGNSAPDKSGLPSDRFSAERTGGSVSTLTIQRTQQEDSAVYLCASSFGGPHNSPLHFGNGTRLTVT.

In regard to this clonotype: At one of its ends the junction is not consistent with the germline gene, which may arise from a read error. The CDR3 DNA follows: TGTGCCAGCAGCTTAGTGGGGGGACGTGAGCGCGGCTACCCCTTC. Translated: CASSLVGGRERGYPF. The rearrangement links TRBV7-2 to TRBJ1-2; possibly TRBD1 for D (5 bases). The CDR3 has 15 residues. Germline CDR1 and CDR2: SGHTA and FQGNSA.

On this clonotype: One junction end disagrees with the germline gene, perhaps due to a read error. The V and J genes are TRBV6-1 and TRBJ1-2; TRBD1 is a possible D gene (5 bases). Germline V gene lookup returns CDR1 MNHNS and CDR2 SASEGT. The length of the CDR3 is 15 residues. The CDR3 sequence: CGSSPWAGGDYGYTF. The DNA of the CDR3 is TGTGGCAGCAGTCCCTGGGCGGGGGGAGACTATGGCTACACCTTC.

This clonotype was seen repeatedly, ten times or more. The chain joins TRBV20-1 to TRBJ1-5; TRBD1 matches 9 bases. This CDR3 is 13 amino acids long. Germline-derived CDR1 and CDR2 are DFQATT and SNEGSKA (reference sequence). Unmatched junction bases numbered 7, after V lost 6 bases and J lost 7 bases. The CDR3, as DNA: TGCAGTGCCCGAACAGGGGGCAGGCAGCCCCAGCATTTT. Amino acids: CSARTGGRQPQHF.